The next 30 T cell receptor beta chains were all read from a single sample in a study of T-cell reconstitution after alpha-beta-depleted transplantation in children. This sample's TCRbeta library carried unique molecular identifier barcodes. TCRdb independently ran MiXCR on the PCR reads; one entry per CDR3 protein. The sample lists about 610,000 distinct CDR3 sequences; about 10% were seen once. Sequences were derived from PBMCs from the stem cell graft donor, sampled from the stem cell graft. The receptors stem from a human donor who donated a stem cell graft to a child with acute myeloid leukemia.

CDR3 loop: CASSLGFHSAASTDTQYF. CDR3 sequence (DNA): TGTGCCAGCAGCTTAGGATTCCACTCGGCGGCTAGCACAGATACGCAGTATTTT. The chain couples TRBV11-2 to TRBJ2-3, with no clear D. Germline V CDR1 and CDR2: SGHAT, FQNNGV. V lost 1 base to trimming and J lost 0 bases, with 17 bases between them. The CDR3 has 18 amino acids.

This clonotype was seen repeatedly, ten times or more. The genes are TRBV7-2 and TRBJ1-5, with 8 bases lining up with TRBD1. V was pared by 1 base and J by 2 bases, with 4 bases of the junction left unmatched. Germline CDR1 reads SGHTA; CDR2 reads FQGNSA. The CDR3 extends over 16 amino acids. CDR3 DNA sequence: TGTGCCAGCAGCTTAGTTGGGGGACAGGGCAATCAGCCCCAGCATTTT. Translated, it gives CASSLVGGQGNQPQHF. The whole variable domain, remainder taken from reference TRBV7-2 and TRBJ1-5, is GAGVSQSPSNKVTEKGKDVELRCDPISGHTALYWYRQSLGQGLEFLIYFQGNSAPDKSGLPSDRFSAERTGGSVSTLTIQRTQQEDSAVYLCASSLVGGQGNQPQHFGDGTRLSIL.

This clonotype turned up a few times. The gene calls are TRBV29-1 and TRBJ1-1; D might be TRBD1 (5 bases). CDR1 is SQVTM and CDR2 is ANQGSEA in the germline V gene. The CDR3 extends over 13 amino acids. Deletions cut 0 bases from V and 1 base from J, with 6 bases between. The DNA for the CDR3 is TGCAGCGTTGAAGAAGGGGCGAACACTGAAGCTTTCTTT. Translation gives CSVEEGANTEAFF.

As DNA, the CDR3 is TGCAGCGTTGAAGATTGGACATCCCCCTCCACAGATACGCAGTATTTT. Protein: CSVEDWTSPSTDTQYF. The rearrangement joins TRBV29-1 to TRBJ2-3, with D tentatively TRBD1 (5 bases). The CDR3 runs to 16 residues. The V and J ends lost 0 bases and 2 bases respectively, with 15 bases between them. Germline V gene lookup returns CDR1 SQVTM and CDR2 ANQGSEA.

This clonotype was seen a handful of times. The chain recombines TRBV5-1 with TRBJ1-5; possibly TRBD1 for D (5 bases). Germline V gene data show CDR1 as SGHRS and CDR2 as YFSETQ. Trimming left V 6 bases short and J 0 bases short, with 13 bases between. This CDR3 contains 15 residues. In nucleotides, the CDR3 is TGCGCCAGCACTCTGGACGGACATAGCAATCAGCCCCAGCATTTT. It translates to CASTLDGHSNQPQHF.

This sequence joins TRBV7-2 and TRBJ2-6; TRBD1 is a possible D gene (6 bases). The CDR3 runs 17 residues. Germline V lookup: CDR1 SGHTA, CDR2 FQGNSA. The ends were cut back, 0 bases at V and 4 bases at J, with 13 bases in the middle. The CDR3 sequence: CASSLAPQGFGANVLTF. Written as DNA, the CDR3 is TGTGCCAGCAGCTTAGCGCCCCAGGGGTTCGGGGCCAACGTCCTGACTTTC.

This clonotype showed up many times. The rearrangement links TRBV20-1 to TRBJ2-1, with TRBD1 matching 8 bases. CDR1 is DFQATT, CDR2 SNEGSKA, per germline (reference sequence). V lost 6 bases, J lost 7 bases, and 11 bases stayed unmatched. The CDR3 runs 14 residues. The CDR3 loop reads CSAEAGGWSNEQFF. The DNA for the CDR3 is TGCAGTGCAGAGGCAGGGGGCTGGAGTAATGAGCAGTTCTTC.

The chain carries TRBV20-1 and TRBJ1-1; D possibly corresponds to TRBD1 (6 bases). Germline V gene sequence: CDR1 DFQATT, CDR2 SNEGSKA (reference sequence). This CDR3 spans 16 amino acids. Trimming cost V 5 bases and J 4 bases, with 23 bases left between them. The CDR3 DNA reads TGCAGTGCTCCCCCGACAGGCGTCGGGGGTAGCACTGAAGCTTTCTTT. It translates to CSAPPTGVGGSTEAFF.

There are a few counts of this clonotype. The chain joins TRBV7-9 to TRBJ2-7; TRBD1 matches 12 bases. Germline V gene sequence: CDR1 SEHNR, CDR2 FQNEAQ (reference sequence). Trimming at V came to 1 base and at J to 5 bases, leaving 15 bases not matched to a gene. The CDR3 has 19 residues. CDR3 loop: CASSLEVIGTGGGKHEQYF. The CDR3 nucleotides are TGTGCCAGCAGCTTAGAGGTTATTGGGACAGGGGGCGGTAAGCACGAGCAGTACTTC.

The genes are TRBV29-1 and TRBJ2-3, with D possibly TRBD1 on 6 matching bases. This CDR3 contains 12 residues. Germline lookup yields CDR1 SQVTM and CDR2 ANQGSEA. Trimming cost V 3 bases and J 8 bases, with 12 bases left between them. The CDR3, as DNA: TGCAGCGTTGAGGGGTCAGGGGTTACGCAGTATTTT. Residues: CSVEGSGVTQYF.

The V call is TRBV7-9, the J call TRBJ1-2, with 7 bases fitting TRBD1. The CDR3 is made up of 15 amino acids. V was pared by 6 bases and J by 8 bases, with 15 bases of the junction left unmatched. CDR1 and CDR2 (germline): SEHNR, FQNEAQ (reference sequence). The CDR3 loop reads CASRRSGEGAIGYTF. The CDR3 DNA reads TGTGCCAGCAGACGGTCAGGGGAGGGGGCGATCGGCTACACCTTC.

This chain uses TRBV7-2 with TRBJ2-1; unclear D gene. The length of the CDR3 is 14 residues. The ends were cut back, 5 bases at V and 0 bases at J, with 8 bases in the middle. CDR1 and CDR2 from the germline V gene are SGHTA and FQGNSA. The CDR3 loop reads CASSASYSYNEQFF. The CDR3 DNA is TGTGCCAGCAGCGCTTCCTACTCCTACAATGAGCAGTTCTTC.

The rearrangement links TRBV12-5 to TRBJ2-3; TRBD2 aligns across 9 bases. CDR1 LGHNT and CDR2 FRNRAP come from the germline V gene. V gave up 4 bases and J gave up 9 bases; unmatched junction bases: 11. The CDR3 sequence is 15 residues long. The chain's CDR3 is CASGSSGTPAGTQYF. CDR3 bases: TGTGCTAGTGGTTCTAGCGGGACGCCGGCCGGAACGCAGTATTTT.

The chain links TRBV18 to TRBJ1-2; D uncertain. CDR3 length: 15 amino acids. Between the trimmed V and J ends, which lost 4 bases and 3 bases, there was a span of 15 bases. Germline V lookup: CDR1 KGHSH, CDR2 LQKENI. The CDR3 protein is CASSHRRAGDYGYTF. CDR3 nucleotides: TGTGCCAGCTCACACCGTCGGGCAGGAGACTATGGCTACACCTTC.

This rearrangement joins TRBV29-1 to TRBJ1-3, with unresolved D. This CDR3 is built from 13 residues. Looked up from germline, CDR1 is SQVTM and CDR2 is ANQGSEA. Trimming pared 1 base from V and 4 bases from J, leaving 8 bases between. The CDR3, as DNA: TGCAGCGTTGAAGTGGGTACGGGAAACACCATATATTTT. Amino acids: CSVEVGTGNTIYF.

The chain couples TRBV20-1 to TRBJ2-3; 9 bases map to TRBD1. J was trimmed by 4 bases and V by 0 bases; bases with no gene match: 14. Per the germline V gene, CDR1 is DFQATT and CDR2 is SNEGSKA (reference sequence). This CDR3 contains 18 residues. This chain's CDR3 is CSARDDRWETGGADTQYF. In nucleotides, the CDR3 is TGCAGTGCTAGAGATGATCGGTGGGAGACAGGGGGTGCAGATACGCAGTATTTT.

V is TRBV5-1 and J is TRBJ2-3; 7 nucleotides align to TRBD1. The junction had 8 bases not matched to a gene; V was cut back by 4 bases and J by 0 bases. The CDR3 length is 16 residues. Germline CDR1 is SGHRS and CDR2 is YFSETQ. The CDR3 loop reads CASSPRTGGSTDTQYF. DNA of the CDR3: TGCGCCAGCAGCCCTAGGACAGGAGGAAGCACAGATACGCAGTATTTT.

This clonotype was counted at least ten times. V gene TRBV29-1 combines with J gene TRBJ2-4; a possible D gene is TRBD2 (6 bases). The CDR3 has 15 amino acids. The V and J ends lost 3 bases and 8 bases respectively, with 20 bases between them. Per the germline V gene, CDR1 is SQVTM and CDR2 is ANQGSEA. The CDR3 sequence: CSVDSSGGNGDIQYF. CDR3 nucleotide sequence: TGCAGCGTTGATAGTTCTGGCGGGAATGGTGACATTCAGTACTTC.

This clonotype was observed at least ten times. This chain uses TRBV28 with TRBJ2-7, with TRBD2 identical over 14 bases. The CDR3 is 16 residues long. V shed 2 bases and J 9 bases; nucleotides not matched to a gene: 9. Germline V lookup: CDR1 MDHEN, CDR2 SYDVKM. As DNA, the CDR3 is TGTGCCAGCAGTTTAGGACTAGCGGGAGGCCACATCGCGCAGTACTTC. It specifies CASSLGLAGGHIAQYF.

The CDR3 DNA reads TGCAGCGTCCAGGACGGCTCCTACAATGAGCAGTTCTTC. Translation gives CSVQDGSYNEQFF. This chain uses TRBV29-1 with TRBJ2-1; no reliable D call. From germline, CDR1 is SQVTM and CDR2 ANQGSEA. The CDR3 contains 13 residues. Trimming shortened V by 6 bases and J by 0 bases, and 9 bases separated the two germline ends.

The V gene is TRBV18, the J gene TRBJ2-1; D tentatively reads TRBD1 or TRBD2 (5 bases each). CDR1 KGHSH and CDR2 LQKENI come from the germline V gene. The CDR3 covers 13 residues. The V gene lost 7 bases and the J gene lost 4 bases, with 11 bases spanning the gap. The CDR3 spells CASLPGTYNEQFF. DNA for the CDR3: TGTGCCAGCTTACCCGGGACGTACAATGAGCAGTTCTTC.

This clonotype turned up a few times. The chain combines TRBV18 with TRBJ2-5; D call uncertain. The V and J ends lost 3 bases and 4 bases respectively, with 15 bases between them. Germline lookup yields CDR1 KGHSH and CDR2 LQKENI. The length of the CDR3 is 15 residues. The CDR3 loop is CASSPTELSIETQYF. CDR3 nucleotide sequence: TGTGCCAGCTCACCGACGGAGCTAAGTATAGAGACCCAGTACTTC.

The CDR3 DNA reads as TGTGCCAGCATAGGACACACCGGGACTAGGGCAGATACGCAGTATTTT. This translates into CASIGHTGTRADTQYF. This rearrangement joins TRBV6-2 or TRBV6-3 to TRBJ2-3, with 8 bases matching TRBD2. Germline lookup yields CDR1 MNHEY and CDR2 SVGEGT. This CDR3 has 16 amino acids. J was trimmed by 4 bases and V by 7 bases; bases with no gene match: 13.

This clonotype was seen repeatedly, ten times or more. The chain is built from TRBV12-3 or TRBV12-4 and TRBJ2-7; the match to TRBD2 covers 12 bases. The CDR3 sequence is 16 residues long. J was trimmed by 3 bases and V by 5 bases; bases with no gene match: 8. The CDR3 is CASSEQGLAGVYEQYF. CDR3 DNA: TGTGCCAGCAGTGAACAGGGACTAGCGGGCGTCTACGAGCAGTACTTC.

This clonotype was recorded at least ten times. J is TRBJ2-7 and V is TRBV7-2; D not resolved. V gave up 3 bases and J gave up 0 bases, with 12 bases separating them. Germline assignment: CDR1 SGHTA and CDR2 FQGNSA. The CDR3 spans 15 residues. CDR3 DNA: TGTGCCAGCAGCTTGTCGATTGAGAGCTCCTACGAGCAGTACTTC. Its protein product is CASSLSIESSYEQYF. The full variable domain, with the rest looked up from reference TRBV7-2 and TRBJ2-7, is GAGVSQSPSNKVTEKGKDVELRCDPISGHTALYWYRQSLGQGLEFLIYFQGNSAPDKSGLPSDRFSAERTGGSVSTLTIQRTQQEDSAVYLCASSLSIESSYEQYFGPGTRLTVT.

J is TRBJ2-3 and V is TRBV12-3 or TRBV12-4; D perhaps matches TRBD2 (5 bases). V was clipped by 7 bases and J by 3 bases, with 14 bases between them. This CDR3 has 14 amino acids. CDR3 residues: CASTWRSTTDTQYF. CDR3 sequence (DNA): TGTGCCAGCACCTGGAGGAGTACAACAGATACGCAGTATTTT.

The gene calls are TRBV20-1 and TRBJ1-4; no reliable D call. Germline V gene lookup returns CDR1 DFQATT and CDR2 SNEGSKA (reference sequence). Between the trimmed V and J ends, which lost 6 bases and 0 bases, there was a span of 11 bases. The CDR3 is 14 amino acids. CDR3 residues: CSASRAPTNEKLFF. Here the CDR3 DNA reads TGCAGTGCCTCCCGAGCACCAACTAATGAAAAACTGTTTTTT.

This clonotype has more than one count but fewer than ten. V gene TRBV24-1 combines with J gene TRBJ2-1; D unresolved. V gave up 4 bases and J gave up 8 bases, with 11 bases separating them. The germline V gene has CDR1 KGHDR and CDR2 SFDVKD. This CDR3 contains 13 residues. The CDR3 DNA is TGTGCCACCAGTGACCAGCCAAGGTATGAGCAGTTCTTC. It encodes CATSDQPRYEQFF.

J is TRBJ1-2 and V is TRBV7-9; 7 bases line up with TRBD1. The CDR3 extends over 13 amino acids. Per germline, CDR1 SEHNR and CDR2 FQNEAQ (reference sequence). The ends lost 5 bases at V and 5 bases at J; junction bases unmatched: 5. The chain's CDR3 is CASSPGQPYGYTF. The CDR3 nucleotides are TGTGCCAGCAGCCCGGGACAGCCTTATGGCTACACCTTC.

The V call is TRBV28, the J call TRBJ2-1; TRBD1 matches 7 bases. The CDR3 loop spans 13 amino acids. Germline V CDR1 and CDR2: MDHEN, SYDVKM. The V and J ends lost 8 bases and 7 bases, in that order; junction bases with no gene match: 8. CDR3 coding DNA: TGTGCCAGCGCCTACAGGGGTGGGAATGAGCAGTTCTTC. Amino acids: CASAYRGGNEQFF.